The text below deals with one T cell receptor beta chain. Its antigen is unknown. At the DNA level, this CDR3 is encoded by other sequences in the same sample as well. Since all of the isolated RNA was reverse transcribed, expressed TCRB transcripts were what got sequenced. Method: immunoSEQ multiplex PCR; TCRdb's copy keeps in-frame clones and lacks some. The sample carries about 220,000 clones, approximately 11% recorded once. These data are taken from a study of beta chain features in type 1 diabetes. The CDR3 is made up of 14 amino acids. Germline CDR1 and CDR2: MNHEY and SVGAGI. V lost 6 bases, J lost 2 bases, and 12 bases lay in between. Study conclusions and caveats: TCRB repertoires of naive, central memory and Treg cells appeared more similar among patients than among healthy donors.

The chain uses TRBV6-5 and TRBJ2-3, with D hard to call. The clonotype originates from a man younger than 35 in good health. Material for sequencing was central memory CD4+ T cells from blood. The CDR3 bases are TGTGCCAGCAGCAGAGATGTCAACACAGATACGCAGTATTTT. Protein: CASSRDVNTDTQYF.